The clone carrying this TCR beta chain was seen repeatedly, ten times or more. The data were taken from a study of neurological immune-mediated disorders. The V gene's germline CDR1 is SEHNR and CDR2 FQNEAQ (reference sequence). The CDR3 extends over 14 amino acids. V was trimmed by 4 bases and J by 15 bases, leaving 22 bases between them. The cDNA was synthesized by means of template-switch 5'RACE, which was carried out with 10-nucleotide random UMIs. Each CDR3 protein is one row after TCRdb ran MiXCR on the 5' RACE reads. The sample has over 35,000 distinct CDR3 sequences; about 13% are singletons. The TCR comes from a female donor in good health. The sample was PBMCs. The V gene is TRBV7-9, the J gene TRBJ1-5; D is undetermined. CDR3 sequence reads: CASSSSGRTSHAHF. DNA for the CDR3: TGTGCCAGCAGCTCTTCCGGAAGGACTTCCCATGCGCATTTT.